These T cell receptor beta chains were read from a single sample in a study of cytotoxic CD8 clonotypes in ibrutinib-treated CLL. Data came from immunoSEQ multiplex PCR; TCRdb stores just in-frame clones and leaves some out. The sample consists of about 97,000 clones, 60% to 80% of them appearing once. Sequences were derived from PBMCs, sampled after 12 months of ibrutinib treatment. These receptors came from a human donor with chronic lymphocytic leukemia. Each CDR3 is given with its conserved first and last residue. A D gene is named only where the DNA matches it firmly. For some rows the clone size is stated as once, few or many, or as a class when expanded; others skip it.

CDR3 protein,CDR3 DNA,V gene,D gene,clone size,J gene
CASSLRRSASNTEAFF,TGTGCCAGCAGCCTTAGAAGGTCGGCCAGTAACACTGAAGCTTTCTTT,TRBV13,NA,NA,TRBJ1-1
CASSYGTKGTDTQYF,TGTGCCAGCAGCTACGGGACAAAGGGAACAGATACGCAGTATTTT,TRBV7-8,NA,NA,TRBJ2-3
CASSVEVSNNEQFF,TGTGCCAGCAGCGTAGAGGTTAGCAACAATGAGCAGTTCTTC,TRBV9,NA,few,TRBJ2-1
CASSRSGDNQPQHF,TGTGCCAGCTCACGGTCGGGGGACAATCAGCCCCAGCATTTT,TRBV18,NA,NA,TRBJ1-5
CASSYLRGTQLYGYTF,TGTGCCAGCAGTTACCTGAGAGGGACCCAGCTTTATGGCTACACCTTC,TRBV6-5,NA,NA,TRBJ1-2
CASSRTEGNTIYF,TGTGCCAGTAGTCGGACAGAAGGAAACACCATATATTTT,TRBV19,NA,NA,TRBJ1-3
CASSLFPSGTSSSYEQYF,TGTGCCAGCAGTTTATTCCCTTCCGGGACTAGCAGTTCCTACGAGCAGTACTTC,TRBV28,TRBD2,NA,TRBJ2-7
CSLRGGRGRETQYF,TGCAGTCTCCGGGGCGGGAGAGGTCGAGAGACCCAGTACTTC,TRBV29-1,TRBD2,NA,TRBJ2-5
CASSSSGGTTHTDTQYF,TGTGCCAGCAGCTCCAGTGGGGGAACTACCCACACAGATACGCAGTATTTT,TRBV4-2,NA,NA,TRBJ2-3
CASSPSYSGANVLTF,TGTGCCAGCAGCCCCTCCTACTCTGGGGCCAACGTCCTGACTTTC,TRBV6-5,NA,NA,TRBJ2-6
CASSNPTGELFF,TGCGCCAGCAGTAACCCAACCGGGGAGCTGTTTTTT,TRBV10-2,NA,NA,TRBJ2-2
CASSQGPDGAKLGTQYF,TGTGCCAGCAGCCAAGGCCCGGATGGGGCCAAGCTAGGTACGCAGTATTTT,TRBV4-2,NA,NA,TRBJ2-3
CASRPGQTSNEQFF,TGTGCCAGCAGACCGGGACAGACTTCCAATGAGCAGTTCTTC,TRBV6-5,TRBD1,NA,TRBJ2-1
CASSYSDGGMNTEAFF,TGTGCCAGCAGTTACTCGGACGGAGGGATGAACACTGAAGCTTTCTTT,TRBV6-5,NA,few,TRBJ1-1
CASSLAGQGNSPLHF,TGCGCCAGCAGCTTGGCTGGACAGGGGAATTCACCCCTCCACTTT,TRBV5-1,TRBD1,NA,TRBJ1-6
CASSPIREPSETQYF,TGTGCCAGCAGCCCGATCCGGGAACCGAGCGAGACCCAGTACTTC,TRBV9,NA,NA,TRBJ2-5
CASSPADRGPRYTF,TGTGCCAGCAGTCCCGCCGACAGGGGGCCACGCTACACCTTC,TRBV28,TRBD1,NA,TRBJ1-2
CASSQGGQGELFF,TGTGCCAGCAGCCAGGGAGGGCAGGGGGAGCTGTTTTTT,TRBV11-3,TRBD2,NA,TRBJ2-2
CASRVDDTRETQYF,TGTGCCAGCAGAGTCGACGATACTAGGGAGACCCAGTACTTC,TRBV5-5,NA,NA,TRBJ2-5
CASSLVLGEETQYF,TGCGCCAGCAGCTTGGTCTTAGGGGAAGAGACCCAGTACTTC,TRBV5-1,NA,NA,TRBJ2-5
CAIRSDRGPQETQYF,TGTGCCATCAGGTCCGACAGGGGGCCCCAAGAGACCCAGTACTTC,TRBV10-3,TRBD1,NA,TRBJ2-5
CASSVAGSFLETQYF,TGTGCCAGCAGCGTAGCGGGAAGTTTTCTGGAGACCCAGTACTTC,TRBV9,NA,NA,TRBJ2-5
CASRAGLGTEAFF,TGTGCCAGCAGGGCAGGATTAGGCACTGAAGCTTTCTTT,TRBV6-1,NA,NA,TRBJ1-1
CASSELAGGRNEQFF,TGTGCCAGCAGTGAACTAGCGGGGGGGCGCAATGAGCAGTTCTTC,TRBV6-4,TRBD2,few,TRBJ2-1
CASSRPTGWPPLHF,TGTGCCAGCAGCCGACCGACAGGGTGGCCACCCCTCCACTTT,TRBV7-2,TRBD1,NA,TRBJ1-6
CATSRDITEPHQPQHF,TGTGCCACCAGCAGAGATATCACGGAACCTCATCAGCCCCAGCATTTT,TRBV15,NA,NA,TRBJ1-5
CASSLDGSGDTQYF,TGTGCCAGCAGCTTAGACGGTTCCGGAGATACGCAGTATTTT,TRBV7-2,NA,NA,TRBJ2-3
CASSSATTGGDSPLHF,TGTGCCAGCAGTTCCGCCACCACAGGGGGGGATTCACCCCTCCACTTT,TRBV28,TRBD1,NA,TRBJ1-6
CASRILLEQFF,TGTGCCAGTCGGATATTACTAGAGCAGTTCTTC,TRBV6-1,NA,NA,TRBJ2-1
CASSLGGGADEQYF,TGTGCCAGCAGCTTAGGCGGGGGGGCCGACGAGCAGTACTTC,TRBV7-9,TRBD2,few,TRBJ2-7
CASSLQGGGNTEAFF,TGTGCCAGTAGTTTACAGGGAGGTGGGAACACTGAAGCTTTCTTT,TRBV19,NA,few,TRBJ1-1
CSVSPEGFGYTF,TGCAGCGTCTCACCGGAGGGATTTGGCTACACCTTC,TRBV29-1,NA,once,TRBJ1-2
CASSLGTGTSYGYTF,TGCGCCAGCAGCTTAGGTACAGGGACGTCCTATGGCTACACCTTC,TRBV5-1,NA,NA,TRBJ1-2
CASSPRNRGEGPQHF,TGTGCCAGCAGCCCCAGGAACAGGGGAGAAGGGCCCCAGCATTTT,TRBV7-3,TRBD1,NA,TRBJ1-5
CASSLAGGYQETQYF,TGTGCCAGCAGCTTGGCGGGGGGATACCAAGAGACCCAGTACTTC,TRBV13,TRBD2,NA,TRBJ2-5
CASQGTGRANYGYTF,TGTGCCAGTCAGGGGACAGGAAGGGCTAACTATGGCTACACCTTC,TRBV19,TRBD1,NA,TRBJ1-2
CASSVARGGAKNIQYF,TGTGCCAGCTCCGTCGCCCGCGGGGGGGCCAAAAACATTCAGTACTTC,TRBV2,TRBD2,once,TRBJ2-4
CSVVSDVEAFF,TGCAGCGTCGTTTCGGATGTTGAAGCTTTCTTT,TRBV29-1,NA,few,TRBJ1-1
CASSDSRKETQYF,TGTGCCAGCAGTGACTCCAGGAAAGAGACCCAGTACTTC,TRBV7-9,NA,NA,TRBJ2-5
CASSRSSYNEQFF,TGTGCCAGCAGCAGGAGCTCCTACAATGAGCAGTTCTTC,TRBV7-2,NA,NA,TRBJ2-1
CASSVQPNYEQYF,TGCGCCAGCAGCGTCCAACCCAACTACGAGCAGTACTTC,TRBV5-1,NA,NA,TRBJ2-7
CATDSSRYNEQFF,TGTGCCACCGACTCCTCCCGCTACAATGAGCAGTTCTTC,TRBV28,NA,few,TRBJ2-1
CASSGLVGHTEAFF,TGTGCCAGCAGCGGTTTGGTGGGACATACTGAAGCTTTCTTT,TRBV11-3,NA,NA,TRBJ1-1
CATDTGQGYTGELFF,TGTGCCACAGATACCGGACAGGGGTACACCGGGGAGCTGTTTTTT,TRBV19,TRBD1,NA,TRBJ2-2
CASSFLRGNTGELFF,TGTGCCAGCAGCTTTCTAAGGGGGAACACCGGGGAGCTGTTTTTT,TRBV5-6,NA,NA,TRBJ2-2
CASSSIAGGPDADTQYF,TGTGCCAGCAGTTCAATAGCGGGGGGGCCAGACGCAGATACGCAGTATTTT,TRBV28,TRBD2,NA,TRBJ2-3
CASSLSGGSGEKLFF,TGCGCCAGCAGCTTATCAGGGGGCTCAGGTGAAAAACTGTTTTTT,TRBV5-1,TRBD1,NA,TRBJ1-4
CAWSLQGHEQYF,TGTGCCTGGAGTTTACAGGGCCACGAGCAGTACTTC,TRBV30,NA,NA,TRBJ2-7
CASSQSGTAAPLHF,TGTGCCAGCAGCCAATCGGGGACAGCGGCACCCCTCCACTTT,TRBV14,TRBD1,few,TRBJ1-6